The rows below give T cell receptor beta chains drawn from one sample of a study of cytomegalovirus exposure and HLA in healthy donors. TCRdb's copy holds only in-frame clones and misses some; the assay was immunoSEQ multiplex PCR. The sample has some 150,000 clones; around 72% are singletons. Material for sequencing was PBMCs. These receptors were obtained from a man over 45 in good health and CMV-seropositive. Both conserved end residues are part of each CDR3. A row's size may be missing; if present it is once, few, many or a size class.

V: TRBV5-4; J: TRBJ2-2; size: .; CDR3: CASSLDRDGELFF
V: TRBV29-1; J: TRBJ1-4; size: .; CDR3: CSVLQGGTEKLFF
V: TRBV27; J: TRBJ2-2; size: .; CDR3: CASSSTRVAGELFF
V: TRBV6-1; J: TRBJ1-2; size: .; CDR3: CASSYDRGTYGYTF
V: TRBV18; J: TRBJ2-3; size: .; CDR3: CASSRLASTDTQYF
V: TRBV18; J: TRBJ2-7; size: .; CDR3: CASSPSSGRSSYEQYF
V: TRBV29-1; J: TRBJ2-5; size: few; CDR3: CSVVSEGETQYF
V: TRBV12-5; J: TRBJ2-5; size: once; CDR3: CATGQGPETQYF
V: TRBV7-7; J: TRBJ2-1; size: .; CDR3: CASSLVGVGQGGEQFF
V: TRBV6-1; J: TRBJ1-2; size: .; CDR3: CASSGRGDQGYGYTF
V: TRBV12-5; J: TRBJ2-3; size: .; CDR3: CASGLVLRGSSTDTQYF
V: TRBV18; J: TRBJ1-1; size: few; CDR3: CASSPYRGRTGSLMNTEAFF
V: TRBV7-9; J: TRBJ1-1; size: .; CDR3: CASSLAQGTEAFF
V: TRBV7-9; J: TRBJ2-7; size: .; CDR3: CAVGRREYEQYF
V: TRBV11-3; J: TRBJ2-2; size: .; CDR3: CASSLGASNTGELFF
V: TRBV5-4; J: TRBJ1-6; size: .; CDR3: CASSHRPIGGFSPLHF
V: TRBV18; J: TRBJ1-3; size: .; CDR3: CASSPTGGNSGNTIYF
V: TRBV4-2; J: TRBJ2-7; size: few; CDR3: CASSQVDRGGYEQYF
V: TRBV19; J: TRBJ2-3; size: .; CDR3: CASSMSGLAGSDTQYF
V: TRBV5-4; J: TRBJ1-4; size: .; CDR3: CASSLELGGTDNF
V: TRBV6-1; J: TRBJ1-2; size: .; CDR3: CASRADREYYGYTF
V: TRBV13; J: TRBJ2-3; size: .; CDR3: CASSHTGLSTDTQYF
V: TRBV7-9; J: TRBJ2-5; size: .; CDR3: CASSFGGAQETQYF
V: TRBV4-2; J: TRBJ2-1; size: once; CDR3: CASSPRVNRNEQFF
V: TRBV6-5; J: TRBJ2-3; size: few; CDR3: CASSYTTSTDTQYF
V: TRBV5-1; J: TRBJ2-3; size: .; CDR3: CASSLEIVNTQYF
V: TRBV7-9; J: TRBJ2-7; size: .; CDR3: CASSLTLGTGVIYEQYF